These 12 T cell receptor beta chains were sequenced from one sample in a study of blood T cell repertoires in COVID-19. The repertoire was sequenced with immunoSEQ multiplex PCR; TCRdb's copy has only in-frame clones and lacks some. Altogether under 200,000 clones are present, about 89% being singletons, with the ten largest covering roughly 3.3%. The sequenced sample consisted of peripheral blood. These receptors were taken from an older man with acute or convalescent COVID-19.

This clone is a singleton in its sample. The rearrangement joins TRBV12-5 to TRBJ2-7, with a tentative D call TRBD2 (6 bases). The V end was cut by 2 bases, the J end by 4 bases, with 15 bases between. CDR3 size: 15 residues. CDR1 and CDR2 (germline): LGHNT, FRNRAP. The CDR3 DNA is TGTGCTAGTGGTTTGAACCGGGACGGGACTTACGAGCAGTACTTC. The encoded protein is CASGLNRDGTYEQYF.

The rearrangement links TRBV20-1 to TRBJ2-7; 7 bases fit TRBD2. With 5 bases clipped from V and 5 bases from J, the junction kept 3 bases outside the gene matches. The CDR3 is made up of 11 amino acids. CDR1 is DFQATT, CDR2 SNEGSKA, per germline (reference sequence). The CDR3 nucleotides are TGCAGTGCTTGGACTAGTAACGAGCAGTACTTC. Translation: CSAWTSNEQYF.

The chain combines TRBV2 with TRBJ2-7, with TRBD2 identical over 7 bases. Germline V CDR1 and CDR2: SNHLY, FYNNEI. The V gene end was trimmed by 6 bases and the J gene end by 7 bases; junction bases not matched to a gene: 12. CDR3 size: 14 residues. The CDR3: CASRVEGLSREQYF. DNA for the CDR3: TGTGCCAGCAGAGTCGAGGGACTATCGAGGGAGCAGTACTTC.

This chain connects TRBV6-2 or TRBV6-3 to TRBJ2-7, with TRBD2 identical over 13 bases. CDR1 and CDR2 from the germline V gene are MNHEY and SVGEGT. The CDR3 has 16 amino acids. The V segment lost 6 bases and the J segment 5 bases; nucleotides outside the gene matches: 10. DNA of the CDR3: TGTGCCAGCAGGTACGGGAAACTAGCGGGAGGGAACGAGCAGTACTTC. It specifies CASRYGKLAGGNEQYF.

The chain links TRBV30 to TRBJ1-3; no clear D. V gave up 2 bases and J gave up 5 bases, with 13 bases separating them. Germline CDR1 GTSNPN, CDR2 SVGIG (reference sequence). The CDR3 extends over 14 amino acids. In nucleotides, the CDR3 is TGTGCCTGGAGTCCCGGACTGGGAAGAAACACCATATATTTT. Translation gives CAWSPGLGRNTIYF.

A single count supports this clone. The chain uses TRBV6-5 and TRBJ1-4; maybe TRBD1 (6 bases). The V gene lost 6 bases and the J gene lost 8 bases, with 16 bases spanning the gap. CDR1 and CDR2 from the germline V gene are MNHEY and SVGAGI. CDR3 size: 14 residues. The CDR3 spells CASSPGDWYEKLFF. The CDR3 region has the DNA TGTGCCAGCAGCCCAGGGGATTGGTACGAAAAACTGTTTTTT.

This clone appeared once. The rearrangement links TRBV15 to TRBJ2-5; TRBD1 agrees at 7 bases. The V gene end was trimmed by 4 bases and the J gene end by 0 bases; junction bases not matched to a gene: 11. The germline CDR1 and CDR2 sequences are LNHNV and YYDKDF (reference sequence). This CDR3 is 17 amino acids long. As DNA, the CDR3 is TGTGCCACCAGCACCCTCCCGACAGGGTTGTACCAAGAGACCCAGTACTTC. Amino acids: CATSTLPTGLYQETQYF.

The CDR3 nucleotides are TGTGCCAGCAGCCCCTCTCAGCCGAGGCGTTATACGCAGTATTTT. It codes for CASSPSQPRRYTQYF. The chain employs TRBV11-2 and TRBJ2-3, with D unresolved. The CDR3 extends over 15 amino acids. The V gene lost 5 bases and the J gene lost 7 bases, with 19 bases spanning the gap. In germline, CDR1 is SGHAT, CDR2 FQNNGV.

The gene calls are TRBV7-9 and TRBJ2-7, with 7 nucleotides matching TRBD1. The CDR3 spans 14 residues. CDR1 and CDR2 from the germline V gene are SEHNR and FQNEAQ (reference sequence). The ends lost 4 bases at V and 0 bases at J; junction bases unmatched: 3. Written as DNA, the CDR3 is TGTGCCAGCAGCTCCCGACAGGGCTCCTACGAGCAGTACTTC. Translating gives CASSSRQGSYEQYF. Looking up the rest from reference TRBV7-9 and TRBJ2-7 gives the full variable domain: DTGVSQNPRHKITKRGQNVTFRCDPISEHNRLYWYRQTLGQGPEFLTYFQNEAQLEKSRLLSDRFSAERPKGSFSTLEIQRTEQGDSAMYLCASSSRQGSYEQYFGPGTRLTVT.

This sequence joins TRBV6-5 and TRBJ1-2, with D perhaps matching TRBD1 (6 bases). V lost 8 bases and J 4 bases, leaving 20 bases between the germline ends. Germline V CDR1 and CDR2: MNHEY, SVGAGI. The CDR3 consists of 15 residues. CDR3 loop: CASAGQGRSGYGYTF. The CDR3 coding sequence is TGTGCCAGCGCTGGGCAGGGGAGATCTGGCTATGGCTACACCTTC.

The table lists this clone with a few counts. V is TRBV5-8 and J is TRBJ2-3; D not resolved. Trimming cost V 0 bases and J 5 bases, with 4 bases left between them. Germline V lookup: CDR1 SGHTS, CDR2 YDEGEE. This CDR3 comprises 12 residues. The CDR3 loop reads CASSLGRDTQYF. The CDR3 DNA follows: TGTGCCAGCAGCTTGGGGAGAGATACGCAGTATTTT. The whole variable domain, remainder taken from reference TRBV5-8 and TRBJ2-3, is EAGVTQSPTHLIKTRGQQATLRCSPISGHTSVYWYQQALGLGLQFLLWYDEGEERNRGNFPPRFSGRQFPNYSSELNVNALELEDSALYLCASSLGRDTQYFGPGTRLTVL.

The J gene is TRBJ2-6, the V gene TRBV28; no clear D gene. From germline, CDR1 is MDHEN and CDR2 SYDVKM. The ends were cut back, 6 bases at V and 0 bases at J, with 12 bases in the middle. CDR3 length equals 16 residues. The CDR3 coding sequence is TGTGCCAGCAGAACGGCAGGTAGCTCTGGGGCCAACGTCCTGACTTTC. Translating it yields CASRTAGSSGANVLTF.